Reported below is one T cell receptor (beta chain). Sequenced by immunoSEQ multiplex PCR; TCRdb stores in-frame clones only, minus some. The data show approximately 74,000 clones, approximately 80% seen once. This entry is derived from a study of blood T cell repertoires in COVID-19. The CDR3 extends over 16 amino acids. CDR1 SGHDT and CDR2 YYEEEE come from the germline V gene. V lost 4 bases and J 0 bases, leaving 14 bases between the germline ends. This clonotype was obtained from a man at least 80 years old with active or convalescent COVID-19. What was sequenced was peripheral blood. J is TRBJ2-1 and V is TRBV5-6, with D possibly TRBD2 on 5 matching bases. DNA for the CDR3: TGTGCCAGCAGCCCCGAGGGTCGGAGCTCCTACAATGAGCAGTTCTTC. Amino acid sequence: CASSPEGRSSYNEQFF.